The entry below describes one T cell receptor (beta chain). The antigen it binds to is not known. Base qualities are not provided; no much larger clone lies one nucleotide away. The immunoSEQ Assay, a bias-controlled multiplex PCR, was used to amplify TCRbeta CDR3 regions from genomic DNA. The authors processed their data as follows. The number of nucleated cells in each sample was estimated from the amplification of reference gene primers within the assay. Sequence reads were collapsed and filtered to measure the absolute abundance of every unique TCRbeta CDR3 rearrangement. For each sample, productive Simpson clonality was calculated as the square root of Simpson's diversity index over productive rearrangements. In TCRdb, the immuneACCESS table is reduced to in-frame sequences with V and J assigned. These tables do not hold every clone; where another copy was compared, an unresolved V gene accounts for under half, and the others remain unexplained. That table is the source of V, J and clone size, and D and trimming were worked out from the DNA. The sample table lists nearly 350,000 clones, 85% to 90% of them with a count of one. Around 6% of the sample rests with the top ten.

These data belong to a study of blood T cell repertoires in COVID-19 (dated by TCRdb to 2019 to 2021). A note on the overall study: The collaborator samples originated in the United States, Italy and Spain and spanned the acute and convalescent phases of COVID-19. The repertoires were released in a freely available public database meant as a resource for research on the immune response to SARS-CoV-2. Subjects who had been exposed to COVID-19, were actively infected with it, or had recovered from it provided the deeply sampled blood TCRbeta repertoires that made up the dataset. Samples were obtained from the ongoing ImmuneRACE study (first 160 participants) and from approximately 1,200 subjects provided by 6 global collaborators. Sample metadata almost always included a de-identified subject ID, COVID-19 status, age in years and sex. Where available, HLA class I and class II types were obtained from metadata supplied by the sample provider rather than from assay-based typing. The prospective study material was composed of cDNA or gDNA derived from T cells, B-cell-depleted T cells, or PBMCs.

General conclusions and limits of the study: How much clinical and demographic metadata was included differed by source and by participant, and the metadata was provided uncurated.

From its cysteine to its phenylalanine, the CDR3 spans 14 amino acids. Only CDR3 DNA remains: 42 bases, in frame from the first base. Clipping removes 2 bases from V and 3 bases from J, with 6 as the unmatched junction base count. CDR1 and CDR2, looked up from the germline V gene (reference sequence), are GTSNPN and SVGIG. At one collaborating source in Seattle, patients were enrolled during active infection and were followed longitudinally through the course of disease. Whole blood was collected in K2EDTA tubes by collaborating institutions according to the institutions' own protocols. For TCRbeta analysis, collaborators shipped samples in one of three forms: frozen whole blood, isolated PBMCs, or DNA extracted from either of those sample types.

This clonotype was sampled from a woman aged 50 to 60 with COVID-19, enrolled during active disease. This receptor chain uses TRBV30 and TRBJ1-1; 7 middle bases align to TRBD1. Sequencing used peripheral blood. CDR3 loop: CAWSPRDRYTEAFF. The DNA sequence is as follows: TGTGCCTGGAGTCCCCGGGACAGATACACTGAAGCTTTCTTT. The CDR3 plus the reference TRBV30 and TRBJ1-1 genes for the other parts give the full variable domain: SQTIHQWPATLVQPVGSPLSLECTVEGTSNPNLYWYRQAAGRGLQLLFYSVGIGQISSEVPQNLSASRPQDRQFILSSKKLLLSDSGFYLCAWSPRDRYTEAFFGQGTRLTVV.